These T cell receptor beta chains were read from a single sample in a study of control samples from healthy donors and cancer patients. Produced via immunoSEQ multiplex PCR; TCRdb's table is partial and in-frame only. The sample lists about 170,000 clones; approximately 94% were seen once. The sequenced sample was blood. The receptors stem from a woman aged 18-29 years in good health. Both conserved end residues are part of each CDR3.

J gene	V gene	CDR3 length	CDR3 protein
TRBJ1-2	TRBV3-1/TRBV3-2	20	CASSQEVKGVNPLANYGYTF
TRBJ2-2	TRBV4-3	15	CASSSGRLYRGELFF
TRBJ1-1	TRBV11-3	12	CASSLGVGLAFF
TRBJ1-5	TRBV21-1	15	CASSKEQTVHQPQHF
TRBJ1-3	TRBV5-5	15	CASSDRDSSGNTIYF
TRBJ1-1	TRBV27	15	CASSLGETPNTEAFF
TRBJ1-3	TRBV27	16	CASSFVTPSPGNTIYF
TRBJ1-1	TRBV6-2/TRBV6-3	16	CASSLYQGALNTEAFF
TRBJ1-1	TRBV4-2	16	CASSRATGGVFAEAFF
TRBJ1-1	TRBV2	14	CAGKARQLNTEAFF
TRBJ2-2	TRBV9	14	CASSAPLLNGELFF
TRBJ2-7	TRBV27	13	CASSSDRAYEQYF
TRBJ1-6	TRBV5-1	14	CASSLGTVNSPLHF
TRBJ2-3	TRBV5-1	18	CASRDFWVGGLRVDTQYF
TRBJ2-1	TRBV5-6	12	CASRKENNEQFF
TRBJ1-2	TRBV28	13	CASSFYGAGGYTF
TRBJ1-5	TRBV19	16	CASSKTTDGHNQPQHF
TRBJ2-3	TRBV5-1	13	CASRQGGPDTQYF
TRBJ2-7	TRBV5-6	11	CASSGTEEQYF
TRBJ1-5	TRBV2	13	CASGTEINQPQHF
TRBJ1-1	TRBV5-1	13	CASSPLLVTEAFF
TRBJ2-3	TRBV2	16	CASSEVRPGGADTQYF
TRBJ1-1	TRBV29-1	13	CSVPGTGDTEAFF
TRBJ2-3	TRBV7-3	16	CASSRTSGGATDTQYF
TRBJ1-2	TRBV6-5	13	CASRRQKDYGYTF
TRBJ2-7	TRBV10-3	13	CAISGRQDYEQYF
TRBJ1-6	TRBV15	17	CATSRDWGDSYNSPLHF
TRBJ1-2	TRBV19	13	CASSAGVVYGYTF
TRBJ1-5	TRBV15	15	CATSRARGQDQPQHF
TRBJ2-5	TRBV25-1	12	CASSDQGETQYF
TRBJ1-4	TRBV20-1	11	CSGGANEKLFF
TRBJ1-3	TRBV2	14	CASIQDRGLNTIYF
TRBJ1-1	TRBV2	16	CASKGILYSLNTEAFF
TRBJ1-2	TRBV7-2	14	CASSLGVGVYGYTF
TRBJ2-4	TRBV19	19	CASSIRPSAFPIAKNIQYF
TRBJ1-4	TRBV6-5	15	CASSHQGGRNEKLFF
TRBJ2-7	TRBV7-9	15	CASSPAGQFSYEQYF
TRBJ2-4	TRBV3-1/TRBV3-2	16	CASSRRGEGKKNIQYF
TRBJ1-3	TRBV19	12	CAIASSGNTIYF
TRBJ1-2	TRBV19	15	CASSDGYPSNYGYTF
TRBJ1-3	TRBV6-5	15	CASSLDRGRGNTIYF
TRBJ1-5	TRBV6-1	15	CASSEGEQSHRPQHF
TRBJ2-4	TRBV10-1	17	CASRDREVFWSKNIQYF
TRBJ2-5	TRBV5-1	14	CASSTGRLPETQYF
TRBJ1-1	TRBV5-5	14	CASSPSGVYTEAFF
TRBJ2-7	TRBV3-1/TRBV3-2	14	CASSPWDVSYEQYF
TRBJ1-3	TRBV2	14	CATGPGDAGNTIYF
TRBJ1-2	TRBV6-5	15	CASSLGYRDGGGYTF
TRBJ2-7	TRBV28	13	CASSFLAGPEQYF
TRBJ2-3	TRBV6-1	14	CASRPDRATDTQYF
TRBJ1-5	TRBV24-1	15	CATSGGGQGPQPQHF
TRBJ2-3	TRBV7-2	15	CASRPPGLKLDTQYF
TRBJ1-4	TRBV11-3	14	CASTPTGGGEKLFF